This entry concerns a single TCR beta chain. No cognate antigen has been identified for it. Nothing much larger sits one base from this clone, and base qualities are not available. According to the germline V gene, CDR1 reads SGHVS and CDR2 reads FNYEAQ. Trimmed from V: 5 bases; trimmed from J: 5 bases; junction bases lacking a gene match: 3. The CDR3 covers 14 residues, taking in both the cysteine and the phenylalanine. Only the CDR3 portion is preserved as DNA: 42 bases, with reading frame beginning at the first base. In the first month after transplant, blood samples were collected up to 4 times, and after that at least monthly when available. The sample comes from a study of graft-versus-host responses after intestinal transplantation (dated by TCRdb to the early 2020s). About the investigation overall: Recipients received multivisceral, liver-intestinal, or isolated intestinal transplants. To identify alloreactive clones, pre-transplant mixed lymphocyte reaction products were sequenced and then compared with unstimulated pre-transplant donor and recipient T cells. Rather than going through the commercial service, samples from a few later patients were sequenced in-house on an Illumina MiSeq and processed with MiXCR. The cohort enrolled around 23 intestinal transplant recipients including one retransplant, and a few patients lacking pretransplant specimens were excluded. Anti-thymocyte globulin induction was given to all recipients, followed by maintenance tacrolimus and steroids for two to four years. Bulk TCR-beta CDR3 sequencing was used to track graft-versus-host and host-versus-graft alloreactive T cell clones in the graft, circulation and bone marrow after intestinal transplantation. A peak of at least 4% donor T cells among recipient peripheral blood mononuclear cells was the definition used for donor T cell macrochimerism.

The library was built by means of the immunoSEQ multiplex PCR assay. For most patients, genomic DNA was subjected to high-throughput TCR-beta CDR3 sequencing by Adaptive Biotechnologies. Concerning the study's data processing: TCR sequencing data for roughly 20 patients were retrieved from Adaptive's ImmunoSEQ software; a few other patients were processed with MiXCR and VDJtools. CDR3 nucleotide sequences shared between donor and recipient were removed because their origin could not be assigned. To be classed as alloreactive, a clone needed at least 2-fold expansion over unstimulated cells and a minimum CFSE-low frequency of 0.002% (template counts) or 0.001% (read counts). Clones detected in sequenced pre-transplant spleen, lymph node, or MLR CFSE-low populations of the donor or recipient were defined as mappable. The cumulative frequency of alloreactive clones was calculated as a percentage of all sequences, weighted by copy number. As stored in TCRdb, this immuneACCESS dataset retains in-frame rearrangements with V and J assigned. A fraction of the clones does not appear; measured against another copy, unresolved V genes explain less than half of the discrepancy, and the remainder lacks a known reason. D and trimming come from the DNA, and the V and J calls and clone size come from that table. The sample includes 20,000 to 25,000 clones, with roughly 92% observed a single time. The ten most abundant clones make up about 45% of the sample.

Results and caveats for the whole study, not just this receptor: Conclusions were limited by the relatively low number and heterogeneity of intestinal transplant patients. High GvH to HvG T cell clonal ratios were observed in the allografts of patients with donor T cell macrochimerism. GvH clones were detected in recipient bone marrow, and some appeared earlier in ileal mucosa or blood, consistent with an intestinal mucosal origin. Early after transplant, peak levels of circulating GvH clones were found to be associated with declines in HvG clones.

This receptor was identified in a human patient who received an intestinal transplant, so some T cells may come from the graft donor. The specimen comprised PBMCs, sampled approximately 260 days after intestinal transplant. The sequence is built from TRBV7-6 and TRBJ1-6; a stretch of 7 junction bases matches TRBD1. The CDR3 in this case is CASSRDRNNSPLHF. In nucleotide form, the sequence is TGTGCCAGCAGCCGGGACAGAAATAATTCACCCCTCCACTTT.